This TCR beta chain was found in a study of T cell repertoires in cytomegalovirus infection. Looking at the study overall: Based on public TCR beta signatures, there were indications of CMV infection and of a matching HLA type.

A note on this clonotype: The antigen is not known.

Each CDR3 protein is one row after TCRdb ran MiXCR on the reads. The sample includes roughly 640,000 distinct CDR3 sequences, more than 20% of them seen just once. General observations from the study: The study found HLA-C-restricted CMV-specific TCR beta clonotypes dominating the ex vivo response.

Germline V CDR1 and CDR2: LNHDA, SQIVND (reference sequence). V was cut by 0 bases and J by 0 bases, with 12 bases left in between. The CDR3 contains 17 residues. The sequenced sample consisted of CD8+ T cells from PBMCs. The receptor comes from a human donor in good health (CMV status not recorded). Some clones in this sample may be carry-over from other donors' samples. V gene TRBV19 combines with J gene TRBJ2-1; a weak D match, TRBD1 (5 bases). CDR3 sequence reads: CASSIDQGLSSYNEQFF. The CDR3 DNA reads as TGTGCCAGTAGTATAGATCAGGGTCTATCCTCCTACAATGAGCAGTTCTTC. The variable domain in full, with the rest retrieved from reference TRBV19 and TRBJ2-1, is DGGITQSPKYLFRKEGQNVTLSCEQNLNHDAMYWYRQDPGQGLRLIYYSQIVNDFQKGDIAEGYSVSREKKESFPLTVTSAQKNPTAFYLCASSIDQGLSSYNEQFFGPGTRLTVL.